A selection of T cell receptor beta chains follows, all from one sample in a study of control samples from healthy donors and cancer patients. Data came from immunoSEQ multiplex PCR; TCRdb stores just in-frame clones and leaves some out. The sample records 160,000 or so clones, nearly 96% being singletons. Source material: blood. These receptors were obtained from a woman aged 25 to 39 in good health. CDR3s include the opening cysteine and the closing phenylalanine or tryptophan. A D gene is named only where the DNA matches it firmly. Only part of the rows carry a size: once, few, many, or a class if the clone is expanded.

J gene,D gene,V gene,clone size,CDR3 protein,CDR3 DNA
TRBJ1-1,TRBD1,TRBV19,NA,CASSTLQGAEAFF,TGTGCCAGTAGTACACTACAGGGGGCTGAAGCTTTCTTT
TRBJ1-1,NA,TRBV5-1,once,CASSLGSWQVNTEAFF,TGCGCCAGCAGCTTGGGGTCGTGGCAGGTTAACACTGAAGCTTTCTTT
TRBJ1-3,NA,TRBV28,NA,CASTARALRNTIYF,TGTGCCAGCACGGCCCGGGCACTAAGGAACACCATATATTTT
TRBJ2-3,NA,TRBV5-1,NA,CASSPRDWDTDTQYF,TGCGCCAGCAGCCCGAGGGACTGGGACACAGATACGCAGTATTTT
TRBJ2-1,NA,TRBV30,NA,CACRPHNEQFF,TGTGCCTGTAGACCTCACAATGAGCAGTTCTTC
TRBJ2-1,TRBD2,TRBV19,NA,CASSMGGGNYNEQFF,TGTGCCAGTAGTATGGGCGGGGGGAACTACAATGAGCAGTTCTTC
TRBJ1-6,TRBD1,TRBV5-6,NA,CASSLGQGLSPLHF,TGTGCCAGCAGCTTGGGACAGGGGTTGTCACCCCTCCACTTT
TRBJ2-2,NA,TRBV5-6,NA,CASSPWANTGELFF,TGTGCCAGCAGCCCTTGGGCGAACACCGGGGAGCTGTTTTTT
TRBJ1-6,NA,TRBV4-1,once,CASSPILGPGSSYNSPLHF,TGCGCCAGCAGCCCTATCTTGGGACCCGGGAGCTCCTATAATTCACCCCTCCACTTT
TRBJ1-2,NA,TRBV15,NA,CATSRRTENYGYTF,TGTGCCACCAGCAGGAGGACGGAGAACTATGGCTACACCTTC
TRBJ2-4,NA,TRBV4-1,NA,CASSQTMTVPIGGIQYF,TGCGCCAGCAGCCAGACTATGACAGTTCCAATTGGTGGCATTCAGTACTTC
TRBJ1-5,TRBD1,TRBV6-5,NA,CASSYSSGGDGQPQHF,TGTGCCAGCAGTTACTCCTCAGGGGGAGACGGTCAGCCCCAGCATTTT
TRBJ1-1,NA,TRBV12-5,once,CASGKGGTEAFF,TGTGCTAGTGGGAAGGGGGGAACTGAAGCTTTCTTT
TRBJ2-4,NA,TRBV21-1,NA,CASSVDLAQQRKNIQYF,TGTGCCAGCAGCGTTGATCTAGCTCAGCAAAGAAAAAACATTCAGTACTTC
TRBJ1-5,NA,TRBV6-1,NA,CASSGVTGSMNQPQHF,TGTGCCAGCAGTGGAGTGACAGGTTCCATGAATCAGCCCCAGCATTTT
TRBJ1-2,NA,TRBV29-1,NA,CALGDTNYGYTF,TGCGCCCTGGGCGATACTAACTATGGCTACACCTTC
TRBJ2-3,NA,TRBV9,NA,CASSVEQLSTDTQYF,TGTGCCAGCAGCGTAGAACAGCTAAGCACAGATACGCAGTATTTT
TRBJ1-3,TRBD1,TRBV19,NA,CASSAPRDSRGNTIYF,TGTGCCAGTAGTGCCCCTCGGGACAGCCGTGGAAACACCATATATTTT
TRBJ1-2,NA,TRBV5-3,NA,CARSFLVGNYGYTF,TGTGCCAGAAGCTTTTTAGTAGGGAACTATGGCTACACCTTC
TRBJ2-1,NA,TRBV5-6,NA,CASSNRGASAEQFF,TGTGCCAGCAGCAACCGAGGGGCTAGCGCTGAGCAGTTCTTC
TRBJ2-5,NA,TRBV11-2,NA,CASSSLRETQYF,TGTGCCAGCAGTAGCCTTAGGGAGACCCAGTACTTC
TRBJ1-1,NA,TRBV7-2,NA,CASSTSPRNTEAFF,TGTGCCAGCAGCACAAGCCCAAGAAACACTGAAGCTTTCTTT
TRBJ1-1,TRBD1,TRBV5-1,NA,CASSLGGQGDSWSFF,TGCGCCAGCAGCTTGGGGGGACAGGGAGATTCTTGGTCTTTCTTT
TRBJ1-2,TRBD1,TRBV2,once,CASRGQPYGYTF,TGTGCCAGCAGGGGACAGCCCTATGGCTACACCTTC
TRBJ1-5,NA,TRBV5-6,NA,CASSLWQLHSNQPQHF,TGTGCCAGCAGCTTGTGGCAGCTTCATAGCAATCAGCCCCAGCATTTT
TRBJ2-3,TRBD2,TRBV15,once,CATSRDGTSARDTQYF,TGTGCCACCAGCAGAGATGGAACTAGCGCGAGAGATACGCAGTATTTT
TRBJ2-5,NA,TRBV28,NA,CASSFGPGRWETQYF,TGTGCCAGCAGTTTTGGTCCGGGACGGTGGGAGACCCAGTACTTC
TRBJ1-4,TRBD1,TRBV4-2,NA,CASSPDRVGEKLFF,TGTGCCAGCAGCCCTGACAGGGTTGGTGAAAAACTGTTTTTT
TRBJ1-6,NA,TRBV27,NA,CASSLSQGYSPLHF,TGTGCCAGCAGTTTATCTCAGGGCTATTCACCCCTCCACTTT
TRBJ1-5,NA,TRBV12-3/TRBV12-4,once,CASSPPGTAQHF,TGTGCCAGCAGCCCGCCGGGCACCGCCCAGCATTTT
TRBJ1-5,NA,TRBV18,NA,CASSPQGIGVVKPQHF,TGTGCCAGCTCACCACAGGGGATAGGTGTGGTTAAGCCCCAGCATTTT
TRBJ1-5,TRBD1,TRBV6-5,NA,CASSYPPDRENQPQHF,TGTGCCAGCAGTTACCCTCCCGACAGGGAGAATCAGCCCCAGCATTTT
TRBJ1-3,NA,TRBV19,NA,CASSIGGVRVSGNTIYF,TGTGCCAGTAGTATCGGTGGGGTCAGAGTCTCTGGAAACACCATATATTTT
TRBJ2-3,NA,TRBV7-6,NA,CASSSIAASTDTQYF,TGTGCCAGCAGCTCCATAGCGGCTAGCACAGATACGCAGTATTTT
TRBJ2-1,TRBD1,TRBV18,NA,CASSNGQGMGEQFF,TGTGCCAGCTCAAACGGACAGGGTATGGGTGAGCAGTTCTTC
TRBJ1-3,NA,TRBV19,NA,CASSMGDSGNTIYF,TGTGCCAGTAGTATGGGCGACTCTGGAAACACCATATATTTT
TRBJ2-1,NA,TRBV19,NA,CANSYNEQFF,TGTGCAAACTCCTACAATGAGCAGTTCTTC
TRBJ2-7,NA,TRBV19,NA,CASSIGPTVDYEQYF,TGTGCCAGTAGTATAGGGCCAACAGTGGACTACGAGCAGTACTTC
TRBJ1-2,TRBD1,TRBV28,NA,CASSPYRGVGYGYTF,TGTGCCAGCAGTCCCTACAGGGGGGTTGGCTATGGCTACACCTTC